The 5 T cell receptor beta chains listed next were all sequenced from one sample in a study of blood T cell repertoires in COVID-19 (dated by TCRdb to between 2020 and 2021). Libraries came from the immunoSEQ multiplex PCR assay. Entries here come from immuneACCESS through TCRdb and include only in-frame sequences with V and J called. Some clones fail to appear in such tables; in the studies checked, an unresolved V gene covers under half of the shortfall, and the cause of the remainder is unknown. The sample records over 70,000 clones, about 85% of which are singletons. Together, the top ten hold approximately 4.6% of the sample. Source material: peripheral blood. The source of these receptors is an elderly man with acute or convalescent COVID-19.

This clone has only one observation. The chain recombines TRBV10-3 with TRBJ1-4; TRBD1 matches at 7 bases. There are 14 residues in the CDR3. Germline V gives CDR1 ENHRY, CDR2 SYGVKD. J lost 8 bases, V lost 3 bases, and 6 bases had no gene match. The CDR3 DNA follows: TGTGCCATCAGTGAAGACAGGGAGGTGGAAAAACTGTTTTTT. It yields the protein CAISEDREVEKLFF.

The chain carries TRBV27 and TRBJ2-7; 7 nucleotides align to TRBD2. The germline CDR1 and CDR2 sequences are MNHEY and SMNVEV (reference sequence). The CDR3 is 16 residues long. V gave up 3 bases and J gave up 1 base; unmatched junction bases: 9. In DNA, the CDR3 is TGTGCCAGCAGTTTGAGCGGGGCAGGACCATCCTACGAGCAGTACTTC. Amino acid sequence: CASSLSGAGPSYEQYF.

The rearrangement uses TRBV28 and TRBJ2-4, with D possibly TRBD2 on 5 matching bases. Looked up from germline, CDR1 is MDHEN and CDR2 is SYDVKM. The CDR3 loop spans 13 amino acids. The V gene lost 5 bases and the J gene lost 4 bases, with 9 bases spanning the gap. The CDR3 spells CASSPRTKNIQYF. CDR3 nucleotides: TGTGCCAGCAGTCCACGGACTAAAAACATTCAGTACTTC.

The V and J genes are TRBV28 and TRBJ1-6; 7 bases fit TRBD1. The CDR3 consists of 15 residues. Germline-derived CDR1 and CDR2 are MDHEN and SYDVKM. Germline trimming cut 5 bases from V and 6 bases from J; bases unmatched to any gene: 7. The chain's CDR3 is CASSRQGTGNSPLHF. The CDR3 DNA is TGTGCCAGCAGTCGACAGGGTACTGGTAATTCACCCCTCCACTTT.

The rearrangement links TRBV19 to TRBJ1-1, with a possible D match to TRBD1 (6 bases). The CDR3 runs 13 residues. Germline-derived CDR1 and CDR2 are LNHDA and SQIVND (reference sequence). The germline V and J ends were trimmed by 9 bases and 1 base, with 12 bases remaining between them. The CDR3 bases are TGTGCCAGCACTCCGGACAGGAACACTGAAGCTTTCTTT. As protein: CASTPDRNTEAFF.